The rows below give T cell receptor beta chains drawn from one sample of a study of regulatory T cells in long-lasting Graves disease. From the multiplex PCR reads, TCRdb called clonotypes with MiXCR, one entry per CDR3 protein. The repertoire includes almost 350,000 distinct CDR3 sequences, roughly a fifth of them detected once, and around 30% sits in the top ten. The sample was peripheral blood mononuclear cells (PBMCs), taken when the disease was refractory, from a patient treated with antithyroid drugs. The receptors were sampled from a female donor with Graves disease. CDR3s include the opening cysteine and the closing phenylalanine or tryptophan. The order of the fields is CDR3 length, clone size, V gene, J gene, D gene, CDR3 protein, CDR3 DNA. The D gene is left open where the match is weak. Rows may omit the clone size; those that give it use once, few, many or a size class.

>14|NA|TRBV6-4|TRBJ1-1|NA
CASSDSVRRRRTFF
TGTGCCAGCAGTGACTCGGTCCGTCGGCGGCGGACTTTCTTT
>15|many|TRBV6-1|TRBJ2-7|TRBD1
CASSGDRENSYEQYF
TGTGCCAGCAGTGGGGACAGGGAAAATTCCTACGAGCAGTACTTC
>15|NA|TRBV11-2|TRBJ1-2|NA
CASSSSRQRGYGYTF
TGTGCCAGCAGCTCCTCCAGGCAGAGAGGGTATGGCTACACCTTC
>16|NA|TRBV15|TRBJ2-5|NA
CATSSLASDIQETQYF
TGTGCCACCAGCAGTTTAGCTAGCGATATCCAAGAGACCCAGTACTTC
>13|few|TRBV13|TRBJ2-2|NA
CASSPKPTGELFF
TGTGCCAGCAGCCCAAAGCCTACCGGGGAGCTGTTTTTT
>16|few|TRBV18|TRBJ2-2|TRBD2
CASSLLLAENTGELFF
TGTGCCAGCTCACTCCTCCTAGCGGAGAACACCGGGGAGCTGTTTTTT
>13|many|TRBV7-3|TRBJ1-1|NA
CASSLMGGTEAFF
TGTGCCAGCAGCCTCATGGGGGGCACTGAAGCTTTCTTT
>14|few|TRBV15|TRBJ2-7|NA
CATSREGRGDEQYF
TGTGCCACCAGCAGAGAGGGCAGGGGGGACGAGCAGTACTTC
>10|few|TRBV10-3|TRBJ2-7|NA
CAMGTYEQYF
TGTGCCATGGGAACCTACGAGCAGTACTTC
>11|NA|TRBV29-1|TRBJ1-3|NA
CSVAARNTIYF
TGCAGCGTTGCCGCCAGAAACACCATATATTTT
>13|many|TRBV18|TRBJ1-1|NA
CASSPDLNTEAFF
TGTGCCAGCAGCCCTGATCTGAACACTGAAGCTTTCTTT
>14|NA|TRBV27|TRBJ1-4|TRBD1
CASSFQGEYEKLFF
TGTGCCAGCAGTTTTCAGGGGGAGTATGAAAAACTGTTTTTT
>15|NA|TRBV7-8|TRBJ1-1|TRBD1
CASSLSGQGGTEAFF
TGTGCCAGCAGCTTATCCGGACAGGGGGGCACTGAAGCTTTCTTT
>16|few|TRBV6-2/TRBV6-3|TRBJ2-7|TRBD1
CASSYPPTGLPYEQYF
TGTGCCAGCAGTTACCCACCGACAGGGCTCCCCTACGAGCAGTACTTC
>14|NA|TRBV6-5|TRBJ1-2|NA
CASSYSGREYGYTF
TGTGCCAGCAGTTACTCGGGCAGGGAGTATGGCTACACCTTC
>15|many|TRBV28|TRBJ2-5|NA
CASSFARTIQETQYF
TGTGCCAGCAGTTTTGCAAGGACTATCCAAGAGACCCAGTACTTC
>14|many|TRBV2|TRBJ2-7|TRBD1
CASSAGTGLYEQYF
TGTGCCAGCAGTGCAGGGACAGGGCTTTACGAGCAGTACTTC
>18|many|TRBV9|TRBJ1-3|TRBD1
CASSVESRGGSTGNTIYF
TGTGCCAGCAGCGTAGAGTCCAGGGGGGGAAGTACTGGAAACACCATATATTTT
>16|few|TRBV7-2|TRBJ2-2|TRBD1
CASSWDRGAHTGELFF
TGTGCCAGCAGCTGGGACAGGGGCGCGCACACCGGGGAGCTGTTTTTT
>15|few|TRBV5-5|TRBJ1-2|NA
CASSADRRANYGYTF
TGTGCCAGCAGCGCAGACAGGCGAGCTAACTATGGCTACACCTTC
>15|many|TRBV11-2|TRBJ2-4|TRBD2
CASSSLAGGLGREYF
TGTGCCAGCAGCTCCCTAGCGGGAGGGTTAGGTCGTGAGTACTTC
>15|many|TRBV20-1|TRBJ2-7|TRBD2
CSARTSLAGGLPRHF
TGCAGTGCTAGAACGTCTCTAGCGGGAGGCCTTCCAAGGCACTTC
>20|NA|TRBV19|TRBJ2-7|TRBD2
CASSGVVGGLGLAVSYEQYF
TGTGCCAGTAGTGGTGTGGTAGGGGGCCTTGGACTAGCGGTCTCCTACGAGCAGTACTTC
>18|NA|TRBV27|TRBJ2-5|TRBD2
CASSFCGGGAYVEETQYF
TGTGCCAGCAGTTTTTGTGGCGGGGGGGCCTATGTAGAAGAGACCCAGTACTTC
>14|many|TRBV12-3/TRBV12-4|TRBJ1-5|NA
CASSGKGIKQPQHF
TGTGCCAGCAGTGGTAAGGGAATCAAGCAGCCCCAGCATTTT
>16|NA|TRBV18|TRBJ2-2|TRBD2
CASSQTTAGADGELFF
TGTGCCAGCTCACAAACCACAGCGGGGGCGGACGGGGAGCTGTTTTTT
>16|many|TRBV20-1|TRBJ1-2|NA
CSARDARAATPYGYTF
TGCAGTGCTAGAGATGCGCGGGCGGCAACGCCCTATGGCTACACCTTC
>13|many|TRBV20-1|TRBJ1-1|TRBD1
CSPWGTGGTEAFF
TGCAGTCCTTGGGGGACAGGGGGAACTGAAGCTTTCTTT
>13|NA|TRBV6-1|TRBJ2-7|NA
CACSEVTLREQYF
TGTGCCTGCAGTGAAGTTACCCTCCGCGAGCAGTACTTC
>14|NA|TRBV18|TRBJ1-2|NA
CASSPQTKNYGYTF
TGTGCCAGCTCACCACAGACCAAGAACTATGGCTACACCTTC
>14|NA|TRBV28|TRBJ1-3|NA
CASRPPADGNTIYF
TGTGCCAGCAGGCCCCCGGCGGATGGAAACACCATATATTTT
>16|NA|TRBV7-8|TRBJ2-2|TRBD2
CASSLKAGVATGELFF
TGTGCCAGCAGCCTAAAAGCGGGGGTCGCCACCGGGGAGCTGTTTTTT
>18|many|TRBV29-1|TRBJ1-1|NA
CSVPRVERTALMNTEAFF
TGCAGCGTACCAAGGGTGGAGCGGACAGCTCTGATGAACACTGAAGCTTTCTTT
>14|many|TRBV20-1|TRBJ1-4|NA
CSAEGSATNEKLFF
TGCAGTGCTGAGGGGAGTGCAACTAATGAAAAACTGTTTTTT
>12|many|TRBV12-3/TRBV12-4|TRBJ1-2|NA
CASSPTDRMYTF
TGTGCCAGCAGTCCAACAGACAGAATGTACACCTTC
>16|few|TRBV6-1|TRBJ2-5|NA
CASKKPLPGTQETQYF
TGTGCCAGCAAAAAACCCCTGCCGGGTACCCAAGAGACCCAGTACTTC
>14|few|TRBV19|TRBJ1-2|NA
CASSFTGPYYGYTF
TGTGCCAGTAGCTTCACGGGGCCGTACTATGGCTACACCTTC
>12|NA|TRBV20-1|TRBJ2-7|NA
CSARPDGYEQYF
TGCAGTGCTAGACCGGACGGCTACGAGCAGTACTTC
>15|few|TRBV4-1|TRBJ2-7|NA
CASSRSGTDSYEQYF
TGCGCCAGCAGCCGATCCGGGACGGATTCCTACGAGCAGTACTTC
>14|NA|TRBV4-1|TRBJ1-4|NA
CASSQAGQNEKLFF
TGCGCCAGCAGCCAAGCCGGCCAAAATGAAAAACTGTTTTTT
>16|many|TRBV11-2|TRBJ1-2|TRBD1
CASSPLTGGAAYGYTF
TGTGCCAGCAGCCCCTTGACAGGGGGCGCCGCCTATGGCTACACCTTC
>11|many|TRBV12-3/TRBV12-4|TRBJ1-1|NA
CASSVDTEAFF
TGTGCCAGCAGTGTCGACACTGAAGCTTTCTTT
>15|NA|TRBV20-1|TRBJ1-6|NA
CSASKGSSYNSPLHF
TGCAGTGCTAGTAAGGGGAGCTCCTATAATTCACCCCTCCACTTT
>15|many|TRBV6-1|TRBJ2-2|NA
CASSEMVRATGELFF
TGTGCCAGCAGTGAAATGGTGAGGGCCACCGGGGAGCTGTTTTTT
>14|NA|TRBV9|TRBJ1-5|NA
CASSAGYGDQPQHF
TGTGCCAGCAGCGCCGGATATGGGGATCAGCCCCAGCATTTT